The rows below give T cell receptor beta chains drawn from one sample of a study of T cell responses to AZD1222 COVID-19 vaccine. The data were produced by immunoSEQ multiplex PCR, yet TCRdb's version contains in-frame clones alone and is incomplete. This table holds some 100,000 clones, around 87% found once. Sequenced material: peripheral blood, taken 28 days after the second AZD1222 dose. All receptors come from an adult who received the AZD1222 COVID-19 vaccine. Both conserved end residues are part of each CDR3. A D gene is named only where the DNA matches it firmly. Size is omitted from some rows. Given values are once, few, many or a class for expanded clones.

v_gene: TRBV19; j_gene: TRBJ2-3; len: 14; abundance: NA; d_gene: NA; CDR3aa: CASSMNGRIDTQYF; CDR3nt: TGTGCCAGTAGTATGAACGGGAGAATAGATACGCAGTATTTT
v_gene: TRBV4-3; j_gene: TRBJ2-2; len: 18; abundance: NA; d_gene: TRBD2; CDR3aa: CASSQTPAGGRANGELFF; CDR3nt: TGCGCCAGCAGCCAAACCCCAGCAGGCGGGAGGGCCAACGGGGAGCTGTTTTTT
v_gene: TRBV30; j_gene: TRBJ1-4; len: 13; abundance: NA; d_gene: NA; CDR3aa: CAWKVSHNEKLFF; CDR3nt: TGTGCCTGGAAAGTCTCACACAATGAAAAACTGTTTTTT
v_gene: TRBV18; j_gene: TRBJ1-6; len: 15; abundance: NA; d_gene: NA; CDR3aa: CASSPSRADNSPLHF; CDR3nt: TGTGCCAGCTCACCCAGCAGGGCGGATAATTCACCCCTCCACTTT
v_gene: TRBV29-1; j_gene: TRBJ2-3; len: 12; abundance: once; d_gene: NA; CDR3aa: CSVDLVTDTQYF; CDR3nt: TGCAGCGTTGATCTAGTCACAGATACGCAGTATTTT
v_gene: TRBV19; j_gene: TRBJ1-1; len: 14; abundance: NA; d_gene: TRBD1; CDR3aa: CASRLQGMNTEAFF; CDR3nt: TGTGCCAGCAGATTACAGGGGATGAACACTGAAGCTTTCTTT
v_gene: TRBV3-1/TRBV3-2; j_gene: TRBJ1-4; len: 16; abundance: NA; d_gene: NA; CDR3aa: CASSPHTTGRGEKLFF; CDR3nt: TGTGCCAGCAGCCCTCACACGACAGGCCGGGGGGAAAAACTGTTTTTT
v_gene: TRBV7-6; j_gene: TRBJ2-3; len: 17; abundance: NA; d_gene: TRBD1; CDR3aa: CASSRTRRTGSTDTQYF; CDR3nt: TGTGCCAGCAGCCGCACCCGTCGGACAGGTTCCACAGATACGCAGTATTTT
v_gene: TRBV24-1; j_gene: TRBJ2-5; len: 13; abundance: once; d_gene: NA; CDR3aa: CATSVHEGETQYF; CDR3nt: TGTGCCACCAGTGTCCATGAGGGGGAGACCCAGTACTTC
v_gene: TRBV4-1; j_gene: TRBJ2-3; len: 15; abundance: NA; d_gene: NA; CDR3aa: CASSLVLDHTDTQYF; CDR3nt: TGCGCCAGCAGCCTTGTATTGGACCACACAGATACGCAGTATTTT
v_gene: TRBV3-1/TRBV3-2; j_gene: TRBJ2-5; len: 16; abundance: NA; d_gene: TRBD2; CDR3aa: CASSQKTSVIQETQYF; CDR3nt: TGTGCCAGCAGCCAGAAGACTAGCGTTATCCAAGAGACCCAGTACTTC
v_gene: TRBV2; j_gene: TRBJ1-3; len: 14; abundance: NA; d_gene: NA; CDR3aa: CASMTGISGNTIYF; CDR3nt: TGTGCCAGCATGACAGGCATCTCTGGAAACACCATATATTTT
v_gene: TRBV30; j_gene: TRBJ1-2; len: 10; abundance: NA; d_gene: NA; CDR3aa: CAWRRGGYTF; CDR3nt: TGTGCCTGGAGACGGGGAGGCTACACCTTC
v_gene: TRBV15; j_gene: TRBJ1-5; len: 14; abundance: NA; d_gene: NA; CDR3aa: CATSRGQGNQPQHF; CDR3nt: TGTGCCACCAGCAGAGGACAGGGCAATCAGCCCCAGCATTTT
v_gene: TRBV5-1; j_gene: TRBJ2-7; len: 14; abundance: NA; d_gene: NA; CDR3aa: CASSLGLGIYKQYF; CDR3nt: TGCGCCAGCAGCTTGGGACTTGGGATTTACAAGCAGTACTTC
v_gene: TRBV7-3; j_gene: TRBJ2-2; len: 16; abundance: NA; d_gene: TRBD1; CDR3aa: CASSDQSRGRNGELFF; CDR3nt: TGTGCCAGCAGCGACCAGTCCAGGGGGCGCAACGGGGAGCTGTTTTTT
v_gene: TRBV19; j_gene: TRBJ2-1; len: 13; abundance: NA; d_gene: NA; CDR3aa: CASRSHSGGEQFF; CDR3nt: TGTGCCAGTAGGAGCCATAGTGGGGGTGAGCAGTTCTTC
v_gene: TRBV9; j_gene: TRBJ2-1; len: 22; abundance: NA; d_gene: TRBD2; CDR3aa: CASSAHNRRTSGRAFVGNEQFF; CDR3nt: TGTGCCAGCAGCGCCCATAATAGAAGGACTAGCGGGAGGGCCTTTGTGGGTAATGAGCAGTTCTTC
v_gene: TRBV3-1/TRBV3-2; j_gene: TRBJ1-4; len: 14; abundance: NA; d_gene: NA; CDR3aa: CASRRSALGEKLFF; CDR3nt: TGTGCCAGCCGTCGGAGCGCCCTCGGGGAAAAACTGTTTTTT
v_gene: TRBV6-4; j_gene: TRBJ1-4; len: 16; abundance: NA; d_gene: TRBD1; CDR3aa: CAIKIDNRDRDEKLFF; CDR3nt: TGTGCCATCAAGATAGACAACCGGGACAGGGATGAAAAACTGTTTTTT
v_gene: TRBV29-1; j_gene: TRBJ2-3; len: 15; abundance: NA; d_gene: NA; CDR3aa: CSVRGREPLTDTQYF; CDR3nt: TGCAGCGTTCGGGGCAGGGAACCTCTCACAGATACGCAGTATTTT
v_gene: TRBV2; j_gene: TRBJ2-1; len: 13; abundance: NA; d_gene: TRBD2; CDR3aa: CASDASGYNEQFF; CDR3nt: TGTGCCAGCGATGCTAGCGGCTACAATGAGCAGTTCTTC
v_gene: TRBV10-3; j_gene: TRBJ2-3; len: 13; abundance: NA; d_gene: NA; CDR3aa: CAISERGTDTQYF; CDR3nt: TGTGCCATCAGTGAGAGGGGAACAGATACGCAGTATTTT
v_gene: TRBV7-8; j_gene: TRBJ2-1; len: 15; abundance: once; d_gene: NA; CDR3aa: CASSPPGRGYNEQFF; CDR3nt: TGTGCCAGCAGCCCCCCCGGACGGGGCTACAATGAGCAGTTCTTC
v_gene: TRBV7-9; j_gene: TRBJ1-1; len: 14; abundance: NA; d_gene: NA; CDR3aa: CASSTRESDTEAFF; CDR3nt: TGTGCCAGCAGCACACGGGAGTCGGACACTGAAGCTTTCTTT
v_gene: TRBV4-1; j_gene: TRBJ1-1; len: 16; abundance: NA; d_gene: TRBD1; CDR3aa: CASSQLLSTGATEAFF; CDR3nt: TGCGCCAGCAGCCAACTATTGTCGACAGGGGCCACTGAAGCTTTCTTT
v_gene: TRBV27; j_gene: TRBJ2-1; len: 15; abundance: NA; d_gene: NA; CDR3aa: CASSFSPAVGNEQFF; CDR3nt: TGTGCCAGCAGTTTTTCCCCCGCCGTGGGCAATGAGCAGTTCTTC
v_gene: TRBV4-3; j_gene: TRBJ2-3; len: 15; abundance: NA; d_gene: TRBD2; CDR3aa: CASSKGLAGSDTQYF; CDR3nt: TGCGCCAGCAGCAAAGGACTAGCGGGGTCAGATACGCAGTATTTT
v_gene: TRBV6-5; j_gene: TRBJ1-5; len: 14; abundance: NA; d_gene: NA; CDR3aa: CASSTDRSNQPQHF; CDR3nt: TGTGCCAGCAGCACAGACAGATCCAATCAGCCCCAGCATTTT
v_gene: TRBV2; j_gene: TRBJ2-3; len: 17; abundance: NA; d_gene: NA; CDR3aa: CASSEGITTWNTDTQYF; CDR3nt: TGTGCCAGCAGTGAAGGGATCACTACGTGGAACACAGATACGCAGTATTTT
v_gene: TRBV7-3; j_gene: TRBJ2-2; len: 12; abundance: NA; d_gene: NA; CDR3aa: CASSSPTGELFF; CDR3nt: TGTGCCAGCAGCTCCCCCACCGGGGAGCTGTTTTTT
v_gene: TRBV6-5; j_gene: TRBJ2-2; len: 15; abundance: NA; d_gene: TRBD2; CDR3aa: CASRLTPGGTGELFF; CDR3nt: TGTGCCAGCAGATTGACCCCCGGGGGGACCGGGGAGCTGTTTTTT
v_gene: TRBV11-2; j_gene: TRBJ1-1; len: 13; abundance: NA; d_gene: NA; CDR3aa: CASSLNTNTEAFF; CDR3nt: TGTGCCAGCAGCTTAAATACGAACACTGAAGCTTTCTTT
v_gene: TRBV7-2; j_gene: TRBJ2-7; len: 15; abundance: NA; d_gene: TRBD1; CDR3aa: CASSQGDRRRSEQYF; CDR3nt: TGTGCCAGCAGCCAGGGGGACAGGCGCCGCTCAGAGCAGTACTTC
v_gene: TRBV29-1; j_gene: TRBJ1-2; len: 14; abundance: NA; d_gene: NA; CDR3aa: CSVEDRLDPYGYTF; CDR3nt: TGCAGCGTTGAAGATAGACTAGACCCCTATGGCTACACCTTC
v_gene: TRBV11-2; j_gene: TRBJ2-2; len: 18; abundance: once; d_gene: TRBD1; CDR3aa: CASSSAPGTGRKTGELFF; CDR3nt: TGTGCCAGCAGTTCAGCGCCAGGGACAGGGCGAAAAACCGGGGAGCTGTTTTTT
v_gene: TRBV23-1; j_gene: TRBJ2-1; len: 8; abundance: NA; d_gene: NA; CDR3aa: CASSQEFF; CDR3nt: TGCGCCAGCAGTCAAGAGTTCTTC
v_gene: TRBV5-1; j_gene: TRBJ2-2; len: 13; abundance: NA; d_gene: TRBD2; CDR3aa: CASSLSTSRELFF; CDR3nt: TGCGCCAGCAGCTTGTCGACTAGCCGGGAGCTGTTTTTT